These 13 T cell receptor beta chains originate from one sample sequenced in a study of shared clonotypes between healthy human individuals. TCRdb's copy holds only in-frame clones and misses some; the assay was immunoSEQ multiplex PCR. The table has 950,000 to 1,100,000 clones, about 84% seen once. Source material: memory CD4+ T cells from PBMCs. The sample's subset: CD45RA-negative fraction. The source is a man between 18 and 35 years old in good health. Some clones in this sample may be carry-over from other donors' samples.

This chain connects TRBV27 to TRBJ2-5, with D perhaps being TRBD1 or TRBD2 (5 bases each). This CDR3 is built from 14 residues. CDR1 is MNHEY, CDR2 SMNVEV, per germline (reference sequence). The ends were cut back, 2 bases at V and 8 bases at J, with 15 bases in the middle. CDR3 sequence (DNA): TGTGCCAGCAGTTTAGTAGGGGAAGGAGGTACCCAGTACTTC. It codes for CASSLVGEGGTQYF.

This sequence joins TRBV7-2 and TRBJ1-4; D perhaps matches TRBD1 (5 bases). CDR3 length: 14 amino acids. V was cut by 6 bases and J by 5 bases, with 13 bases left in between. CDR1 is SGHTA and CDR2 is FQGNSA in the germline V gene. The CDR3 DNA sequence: TGTGCCAGCAGGGACGGGGGGGGAAATGAAAAACTGTTTTTT. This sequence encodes CASRDGGGNEKLFF.

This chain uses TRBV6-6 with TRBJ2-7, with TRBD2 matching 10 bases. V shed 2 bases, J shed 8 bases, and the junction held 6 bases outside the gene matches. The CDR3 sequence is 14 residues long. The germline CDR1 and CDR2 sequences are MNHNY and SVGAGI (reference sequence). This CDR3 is CASSYSGRALQQYF. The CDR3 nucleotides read TGTGCCAGCAGTTACAGCGGGAGGGCCCTTCAGCAGTACTTC.

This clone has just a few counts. The CDR3 spells CASARGLGEGTDTQYF. In nucleotides, the CDR3 is TGTGCCAGCGCCCGTGGACTAGGGGAAGGCACAGATACGCAGTATTTT. J is TRBJ2-3 and V is TRBV7-3, with 7 bases fitting TRBD2. V dropped 8 bases and J dropped 1; count of bases not matched to a gene: 12. The CDR3 has 16 residues. Germline CDR1 is SGHTA and CDR2 is FQGTGA.

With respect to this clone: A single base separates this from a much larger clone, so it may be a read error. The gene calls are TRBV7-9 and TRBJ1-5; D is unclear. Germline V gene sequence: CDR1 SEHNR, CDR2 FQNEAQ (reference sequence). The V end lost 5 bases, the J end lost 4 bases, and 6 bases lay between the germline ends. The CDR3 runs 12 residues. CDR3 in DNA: TGTGCCAGCAGCACGGGGAATCAGCCCCAGCATTTT. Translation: CASSTGNQPQHF. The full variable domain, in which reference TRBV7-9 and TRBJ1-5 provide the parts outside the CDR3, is DTGVSQNPRHKITKRGQNVTFRCDPISEHNRLYWYRQTLGQGPEFLTYFQNEAQLEKSRLLSDRFSAERPKGSFSTLEIQRTEQGDSAMYLCASSTGNQPQHFGDGTRLSIL.

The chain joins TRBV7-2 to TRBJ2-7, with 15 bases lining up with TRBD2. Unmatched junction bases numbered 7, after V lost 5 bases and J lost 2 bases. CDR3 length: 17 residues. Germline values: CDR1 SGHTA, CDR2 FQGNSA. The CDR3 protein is CASSQGLAGGIAYEQYF. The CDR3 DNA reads TGTGCCAGCAGCCAGGGACTAGCGGGAGGCATCGCCTACGAGCAGTACTTC.

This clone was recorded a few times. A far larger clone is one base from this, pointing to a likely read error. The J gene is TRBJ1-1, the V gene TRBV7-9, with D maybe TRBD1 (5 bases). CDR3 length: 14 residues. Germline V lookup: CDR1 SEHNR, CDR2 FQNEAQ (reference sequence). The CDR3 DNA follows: TGTACCAGCAGCTCAACCGGGGGACACACTGAAGCTTTCTTT. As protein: CTSSSTGGHTEAFF.

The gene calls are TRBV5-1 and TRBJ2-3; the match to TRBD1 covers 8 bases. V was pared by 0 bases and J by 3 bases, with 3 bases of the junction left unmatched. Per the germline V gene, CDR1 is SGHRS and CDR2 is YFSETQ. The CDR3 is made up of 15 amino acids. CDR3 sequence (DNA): TGCGCCAGCAGCTTGGCGGGACAGGTGACAGATACGCAGTATTTT. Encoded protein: CASSLAGQVTDTQYF.

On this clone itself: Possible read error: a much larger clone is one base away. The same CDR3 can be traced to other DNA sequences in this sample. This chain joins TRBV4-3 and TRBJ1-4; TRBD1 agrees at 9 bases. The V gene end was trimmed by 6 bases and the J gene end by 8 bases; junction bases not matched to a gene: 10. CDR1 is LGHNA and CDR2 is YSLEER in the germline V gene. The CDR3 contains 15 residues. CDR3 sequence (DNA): TGCGCCAGCAGTCGGGAGGGGACAGGGCGGGAAAAACTGTTTTTT. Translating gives CASSREGTGREKLFF.

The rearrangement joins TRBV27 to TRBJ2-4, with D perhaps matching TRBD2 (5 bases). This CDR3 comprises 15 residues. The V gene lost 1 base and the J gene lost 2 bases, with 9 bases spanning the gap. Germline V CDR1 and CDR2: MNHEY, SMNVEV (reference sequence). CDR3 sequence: CASSLYEGSKNIQYF. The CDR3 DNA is TGTGCCAGCAGTTTATATGAGGGATCCAAAAACATTCAGTACTTC.

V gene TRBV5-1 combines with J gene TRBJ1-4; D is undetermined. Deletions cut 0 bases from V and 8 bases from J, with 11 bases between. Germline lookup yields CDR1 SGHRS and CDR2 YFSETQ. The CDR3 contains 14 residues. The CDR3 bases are TGCGCCAGCAGCTTGGGACCCTTGGAGGAAAAACTGTTTTTT. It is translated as CASSLGPLEEKLFF.

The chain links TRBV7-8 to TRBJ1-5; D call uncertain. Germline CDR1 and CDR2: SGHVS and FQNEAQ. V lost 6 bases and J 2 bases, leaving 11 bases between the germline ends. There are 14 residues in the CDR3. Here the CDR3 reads CASSPNFRNQPQHF. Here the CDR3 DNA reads TGTGCCAGCAGTCCGAATTTCCGCAATCAGCCCCAGCATTTT.

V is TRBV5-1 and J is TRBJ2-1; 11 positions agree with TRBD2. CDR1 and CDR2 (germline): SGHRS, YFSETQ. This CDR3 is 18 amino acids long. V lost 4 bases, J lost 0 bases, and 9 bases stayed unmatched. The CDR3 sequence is CASSAGLAAFSSYNEQFF. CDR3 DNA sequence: TGCGCCAGCAGCGCGGGACTAGCGGCATTTAGCTCCTACAATGAGCAGTTCTTC.